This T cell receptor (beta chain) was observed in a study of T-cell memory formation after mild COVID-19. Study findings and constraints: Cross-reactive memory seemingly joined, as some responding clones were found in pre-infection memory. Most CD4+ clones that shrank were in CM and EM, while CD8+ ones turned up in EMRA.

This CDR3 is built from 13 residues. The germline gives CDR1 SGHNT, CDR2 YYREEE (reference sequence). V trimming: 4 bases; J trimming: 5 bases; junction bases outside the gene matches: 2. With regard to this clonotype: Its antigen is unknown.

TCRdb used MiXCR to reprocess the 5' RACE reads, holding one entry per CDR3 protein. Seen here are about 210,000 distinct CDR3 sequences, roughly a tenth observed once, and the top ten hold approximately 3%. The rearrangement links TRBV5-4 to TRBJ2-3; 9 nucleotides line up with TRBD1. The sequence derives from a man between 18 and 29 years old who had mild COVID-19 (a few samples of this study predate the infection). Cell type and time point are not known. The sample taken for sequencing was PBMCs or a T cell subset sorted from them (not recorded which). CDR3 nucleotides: TGTGCCAGCAGCCGGACAGGGGAAGATACGCAGTATTTT. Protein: CASSRTGEDTQYF.